The following is a T cell receptor beta chain sequence with its context. The antigen is not known. Transcripts of RNA were the source for amplifying TCR beta CDR3 regions. First-round RT-PCR with HTBI primers preceded a second-round multiplex PCR. TCRdb ran MiXCR on the multiplex PCR reads and lists one entry per CDR3 protein. The table lists 900,000 to 1,200,000 distinct CDR3 sequences, approximately 35% of them singletons. These data are taken from a study of Graves' ophthalmopathy and Graves' hyperthyroidism. Notes on the study in general: As the model predicted ophthalmopathy progression, it achieved a sensitivity of around 70% and a specificity of roughly 73%.

Germline V lookup: CDR1 SGDLS, CDR2 YYNGEE. This CDR3 region has 15 residues. Trimming removed 3 bases at V and 0 bases at J, with 12 bases between. Pregnancy or lactation, uncontrolled infections and other autoimmune diseases were grounds for excluding patients. Physicians reached a diagnosis by relying on clinical symptoms, serum thyroxine, TRAb, thyroid ultrasound and orbital computed tomography. Sequencing input: peripheral blood or thyroid tissue (not recorded which). The V call is TRBV9, the J call TRBJ1-1; D is undetermined. The source is an adult man with Graves' hyperthyroidism. CDR3 in amino acids: CASSARSGLNTEAFF. CDR3 coding DNA: TGTGCCAGCAGCGCCCGGTCCGGGCTGAACACTGAAGCTTTCTTT.